This T cell receptor (beta chain) comes out of a study of CD8+CD57+ T cells in acquired aplastic anemia. Study context: Average DNA yield from sorted CD4+ and CD8+ cells was around 3.2 ug. Regarding the study as a whole: No significant patient-versus-control difference appeared in CD8+ Simpson's diversity.

The CDR3 totals 15 residues. Germline V CDR1 and CDR2: ENHRY, SYGVKD. Using genomic DNA as the template, TCR beta VDJ and CDR3 profiling was carried out. In TCRdb, the reads were re-called with MiXCR into one record per CDR3 protein. Of around 430,000 distinct CDR3 sequences listed, less than 35% were seen once; the top ten hold nearly 0.85%. Whoever was chosen for sequencing had shown CD8+CD57+ cell expansion by flow cytometry. When blood sampling took place, the patients had received no therapy. Comment on this clonotype: Its antigen is as yet unknown. At one boundary the junction diverges from the germline segment, which might be a read error.

This receptor was identified in a human donor with aplastic anemia. The specimen sequenced was sorted CD4+, CD8+, or CD8+CD57+ T cells (not recorded which) from PBMCs. The chain recombines TRBV10-3 with TRBJ1-2, with D tentatively TRBD1 (6 bases). DNA of the CDR3: TGTGCCAGCAGTTACGAGACAGGCCCCCTGGGGGGCTACACCTTC. Protein sequence: CASSYETGPLGGYTF.